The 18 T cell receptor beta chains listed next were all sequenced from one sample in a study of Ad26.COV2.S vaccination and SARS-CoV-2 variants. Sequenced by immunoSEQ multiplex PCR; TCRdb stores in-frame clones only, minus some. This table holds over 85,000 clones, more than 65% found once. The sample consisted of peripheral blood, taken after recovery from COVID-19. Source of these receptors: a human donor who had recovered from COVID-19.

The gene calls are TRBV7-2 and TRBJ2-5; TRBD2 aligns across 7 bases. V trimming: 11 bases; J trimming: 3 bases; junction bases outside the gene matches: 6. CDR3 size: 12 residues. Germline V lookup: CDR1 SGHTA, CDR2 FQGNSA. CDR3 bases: TGTGCCGGGGGGGACTACAAAGAGACCCAGTACTTC. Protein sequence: CAGGDYKETQYF. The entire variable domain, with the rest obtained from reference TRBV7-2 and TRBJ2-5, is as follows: GAGVSQSPSNKVTEKGKDVELRCDPISGHTALYWYRQSLGQGLEFLIYFQGNSAPDKSGLPSDRFSAERTGGSVSTLTIQRTQQEDSAVYLCAGGDYKETQYFGPGTRLLVL.

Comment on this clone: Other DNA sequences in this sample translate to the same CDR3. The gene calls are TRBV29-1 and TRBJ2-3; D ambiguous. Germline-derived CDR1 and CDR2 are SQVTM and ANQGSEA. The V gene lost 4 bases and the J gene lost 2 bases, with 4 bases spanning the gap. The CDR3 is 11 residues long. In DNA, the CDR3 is TGCAGCGTTGGAGACACAGATACGCAGTATTTT. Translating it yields CSVGDTDTQYF.

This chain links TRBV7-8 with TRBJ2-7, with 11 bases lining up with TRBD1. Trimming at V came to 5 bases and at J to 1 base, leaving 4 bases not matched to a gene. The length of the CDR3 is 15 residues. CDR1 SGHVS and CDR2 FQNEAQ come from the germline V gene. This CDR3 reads CASSGRDRGSYEQYF. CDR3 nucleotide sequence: TGTGCCAGCAGCGGGAGGGACAGGGGGTCCTACGAGCAGTACTTC.

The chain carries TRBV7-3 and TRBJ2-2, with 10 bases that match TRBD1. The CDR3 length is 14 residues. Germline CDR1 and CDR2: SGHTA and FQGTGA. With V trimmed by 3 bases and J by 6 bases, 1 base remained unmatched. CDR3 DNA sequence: TGTGCCAGCAGCTTCGGGACAGGGGCCGGGGAGCTGTTTTTT. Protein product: CASSFGTGAGELFF. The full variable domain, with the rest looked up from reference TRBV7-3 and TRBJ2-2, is GAGVSQTPSNKVTEKGKYVELRCDPISGHTALYWYRQSLGQGPEFLIYFQGTGAADDSGLPNDRFFAVRPEGSVSTLKIQRTERGDSAVYLCASSFGTGAGELFFGEGSRLTVL.

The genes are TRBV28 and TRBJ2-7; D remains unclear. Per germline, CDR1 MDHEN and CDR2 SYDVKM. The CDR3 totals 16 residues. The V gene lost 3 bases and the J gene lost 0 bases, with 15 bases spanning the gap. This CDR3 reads CASSLGNRRSSYEQYF. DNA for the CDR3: TGTGCCAGCAGTTTGGGGAATCGAAGGAGCTCCTACGAGCAGTACTTC.

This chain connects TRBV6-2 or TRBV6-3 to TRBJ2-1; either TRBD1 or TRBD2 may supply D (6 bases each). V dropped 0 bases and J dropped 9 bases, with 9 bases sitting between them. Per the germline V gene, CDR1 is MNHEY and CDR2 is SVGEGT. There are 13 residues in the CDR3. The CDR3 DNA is TGTGCCAGCAGTTACTCGAAGGGGGGTGAGCAGTTCTTC. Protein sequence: CASSYSKGGEQFF.

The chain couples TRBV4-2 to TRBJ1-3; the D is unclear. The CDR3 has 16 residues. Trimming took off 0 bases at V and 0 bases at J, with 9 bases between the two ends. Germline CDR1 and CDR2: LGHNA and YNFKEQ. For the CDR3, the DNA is TGTGCCAGCAGCCAAGATCCCGGTTTCTCTGGAAACACCATATATTTT. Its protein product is CASSQDPGFSGNTIYF.

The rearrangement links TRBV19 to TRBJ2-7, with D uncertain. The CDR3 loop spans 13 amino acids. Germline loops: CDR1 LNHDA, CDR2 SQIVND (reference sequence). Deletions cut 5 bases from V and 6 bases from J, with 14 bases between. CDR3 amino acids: CASSPGNLGEQYF. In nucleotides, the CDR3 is TGTGCCAGTAGTCCCGGAAACTTGGGCGAGCAGTACTTC.

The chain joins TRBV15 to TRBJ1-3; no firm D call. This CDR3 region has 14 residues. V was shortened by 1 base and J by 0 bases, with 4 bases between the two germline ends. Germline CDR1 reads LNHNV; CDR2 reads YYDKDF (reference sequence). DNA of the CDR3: TGTGCCACCAGCAGAGGGGACTCTGGAAACACCATATATTTT. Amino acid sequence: CATSRGDSGNTIYF.

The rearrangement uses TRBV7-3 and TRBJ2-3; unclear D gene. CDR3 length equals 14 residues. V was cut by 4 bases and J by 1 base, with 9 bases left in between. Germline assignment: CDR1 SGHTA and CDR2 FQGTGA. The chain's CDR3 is CASSYFGGTDTQYF. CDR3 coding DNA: TGTGCCAGCAGCTACTTCGGAGGCACAGATACGCAGTATTTT.

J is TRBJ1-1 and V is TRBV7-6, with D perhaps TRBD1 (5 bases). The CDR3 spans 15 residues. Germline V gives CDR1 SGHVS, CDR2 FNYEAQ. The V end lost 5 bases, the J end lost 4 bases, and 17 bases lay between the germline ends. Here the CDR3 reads CASSDRGIGGTEAFF. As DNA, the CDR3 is TGTGCCAGCAGCGATCGGGGCATCGGGGGCACTGAAGCTTTCTTT.

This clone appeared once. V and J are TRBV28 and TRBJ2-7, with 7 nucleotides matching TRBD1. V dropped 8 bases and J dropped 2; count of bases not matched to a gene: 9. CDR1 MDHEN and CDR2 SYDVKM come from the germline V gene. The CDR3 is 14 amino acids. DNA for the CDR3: TGTGCCAGCTTTTCTTTCGGGACAGCCTACGAGCAGTACTTC. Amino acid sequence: CASFSFGTAYEQYF.

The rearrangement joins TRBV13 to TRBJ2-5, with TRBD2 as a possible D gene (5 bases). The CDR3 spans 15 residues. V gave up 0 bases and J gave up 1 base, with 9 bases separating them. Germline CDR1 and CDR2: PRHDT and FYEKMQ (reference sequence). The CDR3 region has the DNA TGTGCCAGCAGCTTAGGTATCCGGGGCCAAGAGACCCAGTACTTC. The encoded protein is CASSLGIRGQETQYF.

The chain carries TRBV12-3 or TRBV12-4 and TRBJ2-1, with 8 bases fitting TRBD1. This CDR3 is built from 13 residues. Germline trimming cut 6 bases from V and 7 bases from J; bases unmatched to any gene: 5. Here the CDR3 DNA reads TGTGCCAGCAGCGACAGGGGTAGGAATGAGCAGTTCTTC. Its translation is CASSDRGRNEQFF.

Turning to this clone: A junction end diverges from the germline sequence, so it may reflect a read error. The CDR3 protein is CASSSTGGTGGYFNF. The CDR3 bases are TGTGCCAGCAGCTCCACTGGAGGGACTGGGGGGTATTTCAACTTC. The V call is TRBV7-6, the J call TRBJ2-7, with D maybe TRBD2 (6 bases). Per germline, CDR1 SGHVS and CDR2 FNYEAQ. This CDR3 has 15 residues. The variable domain in full, with the rest retrieved from reference TRBV7-6 and TRBJ2-7, is GAGVSQSPRYKVTKRGQDVALRCDPISGHVSLYWYRQALGQGPEFLTYFNYEAQQDKSGLPNDRFSAERPEGSISTLTIQRTEQRDSAMYRCASSSTGGTGGYFNFGPGTRLTVT.

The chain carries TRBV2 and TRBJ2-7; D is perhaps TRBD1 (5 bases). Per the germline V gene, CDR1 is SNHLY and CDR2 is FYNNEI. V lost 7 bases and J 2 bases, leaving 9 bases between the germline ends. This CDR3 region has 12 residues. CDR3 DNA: TGTGCCAGCATGGGCAGGGCCTACGAGCAGTACTTC. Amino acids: CASMGRAYEQYF.

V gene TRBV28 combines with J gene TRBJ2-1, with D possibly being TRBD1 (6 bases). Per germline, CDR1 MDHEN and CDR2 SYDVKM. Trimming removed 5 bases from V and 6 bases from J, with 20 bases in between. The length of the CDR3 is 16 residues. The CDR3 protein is CASSTIQGPSINEQFF. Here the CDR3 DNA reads TGTGCCAGCAGTACAATACAGGGTCCTTCGATCAATGAGCAGTTCTTC.

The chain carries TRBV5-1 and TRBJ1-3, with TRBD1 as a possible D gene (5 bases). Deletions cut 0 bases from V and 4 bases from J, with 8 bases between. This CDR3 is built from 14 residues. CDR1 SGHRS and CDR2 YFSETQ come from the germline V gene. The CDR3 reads CASSLEGRGNTIYF. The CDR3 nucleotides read TGCGCCAGCAGCTTGGAGGGGAGAGGAAACACCATATATTTT.